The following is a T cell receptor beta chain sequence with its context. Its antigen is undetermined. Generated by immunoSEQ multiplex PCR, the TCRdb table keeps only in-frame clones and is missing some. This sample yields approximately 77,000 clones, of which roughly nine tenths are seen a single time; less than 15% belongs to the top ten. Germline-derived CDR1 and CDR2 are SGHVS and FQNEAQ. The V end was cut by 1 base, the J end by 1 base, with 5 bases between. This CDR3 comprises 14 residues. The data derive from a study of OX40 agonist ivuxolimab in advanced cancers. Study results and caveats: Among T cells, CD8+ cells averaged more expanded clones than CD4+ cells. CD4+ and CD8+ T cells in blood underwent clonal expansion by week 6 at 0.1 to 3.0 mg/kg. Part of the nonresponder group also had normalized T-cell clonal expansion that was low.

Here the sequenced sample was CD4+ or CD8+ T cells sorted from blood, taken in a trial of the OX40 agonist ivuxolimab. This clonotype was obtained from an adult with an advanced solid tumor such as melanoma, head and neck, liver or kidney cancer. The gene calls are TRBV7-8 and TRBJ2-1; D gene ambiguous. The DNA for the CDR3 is TGTGCCAGCAGCTTAGGTTTTTCCTACAATGAGCAGTTCTTC. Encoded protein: CASSLGFSYNEQFF.